A selection of T cell receptor beta chains follows, all from one sample in a study of T cell changes during pregnancy in multiple sclerosis. Using immunoSEQ multiplex PCR, the repertoire was profiled, and TCRdb retains in-frame clones only, with some absent. The table includes roughly 65,000 clones, 90% to 95% detected once. Source: peripheral blood, taken in the third trimester of pregnancy. The receptors stem from a female donor in good health, enrolled as a control in a pregnancy study. Both conserved end residues are part of each CDR3. Each record gives: D gene, CDR3 length, clone size, J gene, V gene, CDR3 protein, CDR3 DNA. A D gene is named only where the DNA matches it firmly. Size is stated for part of the rows, as once, few or many counts, or as a class when the clone is expanded.

>NA|16|NA|TRBJ1-4|TRBV25-1
CASSKRLTATNEKLFF
TGTGCCAGCAGTAAAAGGTTGACAGCAACTAATGAAAAACTGTTTTTT
>NA|12|once|TRBJ1-2|TRBV28
CAITDRVNGYTF
TGTGCCATCACCGACCGGGTCAATGGCTACACCTTC
>NA|15|NA|TRBJ2-7|TRBV4-3
CASSQRPGDFYEQYF
TGCGCCAGCAGCCAACGCCCGGGGGACTTCTACGAGCAGTACTTC
>NA|14|NA|TRBJ1-5|TRBV4-3
CASSQGRFNQPQHF
TGCGCCAGCAGCCAAGGCCGGTTCAATCAGCCCCAGCATTTT
>TRBD1|14|NA|TRBJ1-6|TRBV11-1
CASSFGQGNSPLHF
TGTGCCAGCAGCTTCGGACAGGGTAATTCACCCCTCCACTTT
>TRBD2|16|once|TRBJ2-3|TRBV9
CASSVGSGGLTDTQYF
TGTGCCAGCAGCGTAGGTAGCGGGGGACTCACAGATACGCAGTATTTT
>NA|12|NA|TRBJ2-3|TRBV25-1
CASSSVADTQYF
TGTGCCAGCAGTTCGGTAGCAGATACGCAGTATTTT
>TRBD2|17|NA|TRBJ2-7|TRBV7-2
CASSLAGGAKMSYEQYF
TGTGCCAGCAGCTTGGCGGGGGGAGCAAAAATGTCCTACGAGCAGTACTTC
>TRBD1|13|NA|TRBJ1-4|TRBV7-9
CASSDRGNEKLFF
TGTGCCAGCAGCGACAGGGGAAATGAAAAACTGTTTTTT
>NA|15|NA|TRBJ2-1|TRBV28
CASSLDIRKNNEQFF
TGTGCCAGCAGTTTGGACATACGGAAAAACAATGAGCAGTTCTTC
>TRBD1|15|NA|TRBJ1-1|TRBV7-3
CASSLTGAENTEAFF
TGTGCCAGCAGCTTGACAGGGGCTGAGAACACTGAAGCTTTCTTT
>TRBD2|16|NA|TRBJ2-5|TRBV9
CASSEGLAGGRETQYF
TGTGCCAGCAGCGAGGGACTAGCGGGGGGGCGAGAGACCCAGTACTTC
>TRBD1|16|NA|TRBJ2-5|TRBV7-2
CASSLGITGAQETQYF
TGTGCCAGCAGCTTAGGAATTACAGGGGCCCAAGAGACCCAGTACTTC
>NA|17|NA|TRBJ2-2|TRBV4-3
CASSRHGSTSNTGELFF
TGCGCCAGCAGCCGCCACGGGTCAACCTCGAACACCGGGGAGCTGTTTTTT
>TRBD1|18|NA|TRBJ1-6|TRBV5-1
CASSEPPGQGSYNSPLHF
TGCGCCAGCAGCGAACCTCCGGGACAGGGTTCCTATAATTCACCCCTCCACTTT
>TRBD2|14|NA|TRBJ2-1|TRBV5-6
CATLRGLAEGEQFF
TGTGCCACTTTACGGGGACTAGCGGAGGGTGAGCAGTTCTTC
>NA|14|NA|TRBJ2-2|TRBV30
CAWSVLLNTGELFF
TGTGCCTGGAGTGTACTTCTGAACACCGGGGAGCTGTTTTTT